This entry concerns a single T cell receptor (beta chain). Its antigen is currently unknown. The data were taken from a study of vaccination and CD4 T cells after COVID-19. As for treatment: roughly 11-day PBMC culture with coronavirus spike peptide pools or control peptides (ViraFEST assay). TCRs were sequenced by ViraFEST after antigen-specific T cells had been expanded with peptide pools. CDR1 and CDR2 from the germline V gene are DFQATT and SNEGSKA (reference sequence). This CDR3 has 15 residues. The V and J ends lost 1 base and 4 bases, in that order; junction bases with no gene match: 8. Sequencing of DNA taken from cultured CD4+ T cells relied on the Oncomine TCR Beta short-read assay. TCRdb reprocessed the PCR reads with MiXCR, giving one entry per CDR3 protein. The top ten hold more than 14% of the sample, which has some 16,000 distinct CDR3 sequences, less than 35% seen once.

The sequenced material came from cultured CD4+ T cells from blood. This receptor was obtained from a human donor with COVID-19. The chain joins TRBV20-1 to TRBJ2-5; the match to TRBD1 covers 8 bases. The CDR3, as DNA: TGCAGTGCTAGAGGGCAGGGGGCGTGGGTAGAGACCCAGTACTTC. Encoded protein: CSARGQGAWVETQYF.